This is a list of T cell receptor beta chains from one sample in a study of long-term antiretroviral therapy in people with HIV. Sequencing used immunoSEQ multiplex PCR; TCRdb keeps in-frame clones, though not all of them. The sample lists nearly 25,000 clones; 70% to 85% were seen once. The source material was unsorted PBMCs, sampled 1.2 years after starting antiretroviral therapy. The receptors stem from a woman in her thirties or forties with HIV. Each CDR3 is given with its conserved first and last residue. The D gene is left open where the match is weak. Part of the rows lack a size; the others show once, few, many or a class for expanded clones.

V: TRBV5-4; D: -; J: TRBJ2-1; size: -; DNA: TGTGCCAGCAGCTTGCAGAATGAGCAGTTCTTC; CDR3: CASSLQNEQFF
V: TRBV10-1; D: -; J: TRBJ2-7; size: -; DNA: TGCGCCAGCAGCCCTGGACCAGGGTACGAGCAGTACTTC; CDR3: CASSPGPGYEQYF
V: TRBV7-2; D: TRBD2; J: TRBJ2-5; size: -; DNA: TGTGCCAGCAGCATAGCGGGGTCAAACCAAGAGACCCAGTACTTC; CDR3: CASSIAGSNQETQYF
V: TRBV2; D: TRBD1; J: TRBJ2-7; size: -; DNA: TGTGCCAGCAGTGTATCCGGGACAGGGGTCTACGAGCAGTACTTC; CDR3: CASSVSGTGVYEQYF
V: TRBV10-1; D: -; J: TRBJ1-5; size: few; DNA: TGCGCCAGCAGTGAACTCGTATCTGGTCAGCCCCAGCATTTT; CDR3: CASSELVSGQPQHF
V: TRBV11-2; D: -; J: TRBJ2-1; size: -; DNA: TGTGCCAGCAGCTACCAGGGGAGCTCCTACAATGAGCAGTTCTTC; CDR3: CASSYQGSSYNEQFF
V: TRBV5-4; D: TRBD1; J: TRBJ2-7; size: few; DNA: TGTGCCAGCAGCGGAAAGGGACAGGGGGATGTCGAGCAGTACTTC; CDR3: CASSGKGQGDVEQYF
V: TRBV20-1; D: -; J: TRBJ2-1; size: -; DNA: TGCAGTGCTAGAGAAGTCAGGGAGCAGTTCTTC; CDR3: CSAREVREQFF
V: TRBV5-1; D: TRBD1; J: TRBJ2-1; size: -; DNA: TGCGCCAGCAGTTCGACAGGGTTCAATGAGCAGTTCTTC; CDR3: CASSSTGFNEQFF
V: TRBV29-1; D: -; J: TRBJ1-1; size: -; DNA: TGCAGCGTTGAACGGGGAGGGAACACTGAAGCTTTCTTT; CDR3: CSVERGGNTEAFF
V: TRBV7-2; D: TRBD1; J: TRBJ2-3; size: -; DNA: TGTGCCAGCAGCTTAGGGACCTCGACAGGGATTGATACGCAGTATTTT; CDR3: CASSLGTSTGIDTQYF
V: TRBV10-3; D: -; J: TRBJ1-1; size: -; DNA: TGTGCCATCAGTGAGACCCGGGACGGTGAAGCTTTCTTT; CDR3: CAISETRDGEAFF
V: TRBV25-1; D: -; J: TRBJ1-1; size: -; DNA: TGTGCCAGCAGCCCTAGGGGGATATTTGAAGCTTTCTTT; CDR3: CASSPRGIFEAFF
V: TRBV30; D: -; J: TRBJ1-1; size: -; DNA: TGTGCCTTGACAGGGAACACTGAAGCTTTCTTT; CDR3: CALTGNTEAFF
V: TRBV9; D: -; J: TRBJ2-3; size: few; DNA: TGTGCCAGCAGCGCTTACGCCACTCACAAGCCAGATACGCAGTATTTT; CDR3: CASSAYATHKPDTQYF
V: TRBV9; D: TRBD2; J: TRBJ2-3; size: -; DNA: TGTGCCAGCAGCGGTAGACTAGCGGGCAGCACAGATACGCAGTATTTT; CDR3: CASSGRLAGSTDTQYF
V: TRBV11-2; D: TRBD2; J: TRBJ2-5; size: -; DNA: TGTGCCAGCAGCTTAAGGTCGGGGGGAGGAAGAGAGACCCAGTACTTC; CDR3: CASSLRSGGGRETQYF
V: TRBV7-8; D: TRBD1; J: TRBJ1-1; size: -; DNA: TGTGCCAGCAGCTTAGGACAGGGTGGATATCGAACTTTCTTT; CDR3: CASSLGQGGYRTFF
V: TRBV5-5; D: -; J: TRBJ2-7; size: large; DNA: TGTGCCAGCAGCTTGGGAAGCCGCCCCTACGAGCAGTACTTC; CDR3: CASSLGSRPYEQYF
V: TRBV7-9; D: -; J: TRBJ2-1; size: -; DNA: TGTGCCAGCAGCCGGACCGGGACAAATTACAATGAGCAGTTCTTC; CDR3: CASSRTGTNYNEQFF
V: TRBV10-1; D: -; J: TRBJ2-1; size: -; DNA: TGCGCCAGCAGTGCCGGGACACCTTCCTACAATGAGCAGTTCTTC; CDR3: CASSAGTPSYNEQFF
V: TRBV5-5; D: -; J: TRBJ1-2; size: -; DNA: TGTGCCAGCAGCTTGATAGGGTTCTATGGCTACACCTTC; CDR3: CASSLIGFYGYTF
V: TRBV7-9; D: -; J: TRBJ2-7; size: -; DNA: TGTGCCAGCGGGGACATTTCCTACGAGCAGTACTTC; CDR3: CASGDISYEQYF
V: TRBV10-2; D: -; J: TRBJ1-2; size: few; DNA: TGCGCCAGCAGGAGGGACGATCTCGGCTACACCTTC; CDR3: CASRRDDLGYTF
V: TRBV2; D: TRBD2; J: TRBJ2-1; size: -; DNA: TGTGCCAGCAGTGGTAGCGGGGGGGCCGACAATGAGCAGTTCTTC; CDR3: CASSGSGGADNEQFF
V: TRBV2; D: TRBD2; J: TRBJ2-1; size: -; DNA: TGTGCCAGCAGGACCGGGACTAGCCGGGGGAATGAGCAGTTCTTC; CDR3: CASRTGTSRGNEQFF
V: TRBV7-8; D: TRBD2; J: TRBJ2-1; size: once; DNA: TGTGCCAGCAGCTTAGCCAGCGGGGGACGTTACAATGAGCAGTTCTTC; CDR3: CASSLASGGRYNEQFF
V: TRBV5-8; D: -; J: TRBJ2-6; size: -; DNA: TGTGCCAGCATGTCGCCTTCGCTTGGGGCCAACGTCCTGACTTTC; CDR3: CASMSPSLGANVLTF
V: TRBV5-1; D: -; J: TRBJ1-4; size: -; DNA: TGCGCCAGCAGCTTGGAGCATAGGGGGAGTGAAAAACTGTTTTTT; CDR3: CASSLEHRGSEKLFF
V: TRBV10-1; D: -; J: TRBJ2-3; size: once; DNA: TGCGCCAGCTCGTCGGCTAGCACAGATACGCAGTATTTT; CDR3: CASSSASTDTQYF
V: TRBV5-6; D: -; J: TRBJ1-3; size: once; DNA: TGTGCCAGCAGCGACGGGACACCCTCTGGAAACACCATATATTTT; CDR3: CASSDGTPSGNTIYF
V: TRBV27; D: TRBD1; J: TRBJ1-1; size: -; DNA: TGTGCCAGCAGTTTAGTGGGACAGGGGGCGCGGAAGGCTGAAGCTTTCTTT; CDR3: CASSLVGQGARKAEAFF
V: TRBV30; D: TRBD1; J: TRBJ1-1; size: -; DNA: TGTGCCTGGAGAAGGGGGCTGAACACTGAAGCTTTCTTT; CDR3: CAWRRGLNTEAFF
V: TRBV4-1; D: -; J: TRBJ2-1; size: few; DNA: TGCGCCAGCAGCCAAGAATGGGCCCGAGCGCATGAGCAGTTCTTC; CDR3: CASSQEWARAHEQFF
V: TRBV13; D: -; J: TRBJ1-1; size: large; DNA: TGTGCCAGCAGCTTAGCAGGAGGGATGAACACTGAAGCTTTCTTT; CDR3: CASSLAGGMNTEAFF
V: TRBV10-1; D: -; J: TRBJ2-7; size: once; DNA: TGCGCCAGCAGTGTAGAGGGCCTCGGATCCTACGAGCAGTACTTC; CDR3: CASSVEGLGSYEQYF
V: TRBV5-4; D: TRBD1; J: TRBJ2-1; size: -; DNA: TGTGCCAGCAGCTTGCGGACAGGCTCCTACAATGAGCAGTTCTTC; CDR3: CASSLRTGSYNEQFF
V: TRBV28; D: TRBD1; J: TRBJ1-5; size: once; DNA: TGTGCCAGCAGTACAACAGGGGGTTTTCAGCCCCAGCATTTT; CDR3: CASSTTGGFQPQHF
V: TRBV7-9; D: -; J: TRBJ1-4; size: once; DNA: TGTGCCAGCAGCTTAATCCCGAATGAAAAACTGTTTTTT; CDR3: CASSLIPNEKLFF
V: TRBV2; D: -; J: TRBJ2-2; size: few; DNA: TGTGCCAGCACCCTGGGTCCTGAAACCGGGGAGCTGTTTTTT; CDR3: CASTLGPETGELFF
V: TRBV29-1; D: -; J: TRBJ2-1; size: -; DNA: TGCAGCGTTGAGATTGGCGGGACGTACAATGAGCAGTTCTTC; CDR3: CSVEIGGTYNEQFF
V: TRBV5-1; D: TRBD2; J: TRBJ2-7; size: -; DNA: TGCGCCAGCAGACAATTCCTAGCGGCCTCCTACGAGCAGTACTTC; CDR3: CASRQFLAASYEQYF